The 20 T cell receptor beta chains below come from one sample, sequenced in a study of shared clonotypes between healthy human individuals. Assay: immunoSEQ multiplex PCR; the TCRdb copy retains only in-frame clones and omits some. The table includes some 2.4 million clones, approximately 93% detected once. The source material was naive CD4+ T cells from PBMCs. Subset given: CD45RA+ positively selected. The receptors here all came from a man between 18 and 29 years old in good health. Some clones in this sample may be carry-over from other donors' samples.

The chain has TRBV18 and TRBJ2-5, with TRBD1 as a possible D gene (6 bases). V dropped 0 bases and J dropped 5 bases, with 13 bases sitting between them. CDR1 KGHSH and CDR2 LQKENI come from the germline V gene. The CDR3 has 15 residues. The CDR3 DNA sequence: TGTGCCAGCTCACCACCGGGCCAGGGGATGGAGACCCAGTACTTC. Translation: CASSPPGQGMETQYF.

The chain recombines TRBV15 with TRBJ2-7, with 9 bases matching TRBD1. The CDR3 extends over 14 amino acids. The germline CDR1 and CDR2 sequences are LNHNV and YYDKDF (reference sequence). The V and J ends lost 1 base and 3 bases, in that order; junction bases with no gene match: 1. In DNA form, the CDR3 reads TGTGCCACCAGCAGAGGGGACAGGGTCTACGAGCAGTACTTC. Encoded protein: CATSRGDRVYEQYF.

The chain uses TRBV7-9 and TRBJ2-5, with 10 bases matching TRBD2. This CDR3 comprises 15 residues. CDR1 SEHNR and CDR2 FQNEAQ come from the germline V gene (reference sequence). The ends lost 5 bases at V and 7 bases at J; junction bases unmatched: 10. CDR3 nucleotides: TGTGCCAGCAGCCCAAGCGGGAGGGGGATTGGGACCCAGTACTTC. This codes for CASSPSGRGIGTQYF.

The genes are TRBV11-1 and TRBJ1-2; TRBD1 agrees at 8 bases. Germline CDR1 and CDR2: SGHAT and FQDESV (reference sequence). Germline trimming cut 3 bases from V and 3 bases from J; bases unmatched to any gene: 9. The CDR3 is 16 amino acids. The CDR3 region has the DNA TGTGCCAGCAGCTTCTGGGACAGGCAAAAAGACTATGGCTACACCTTC. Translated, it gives CASSFWDRQKDYGYTF.

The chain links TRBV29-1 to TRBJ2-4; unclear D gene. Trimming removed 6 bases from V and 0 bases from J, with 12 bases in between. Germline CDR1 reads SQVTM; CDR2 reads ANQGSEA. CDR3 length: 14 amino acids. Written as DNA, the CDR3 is TGCAGCGTAAATGCCGACCGAGCCAAAAACATTCAGTACTTC. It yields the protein CSVNADRAKNIQYF.

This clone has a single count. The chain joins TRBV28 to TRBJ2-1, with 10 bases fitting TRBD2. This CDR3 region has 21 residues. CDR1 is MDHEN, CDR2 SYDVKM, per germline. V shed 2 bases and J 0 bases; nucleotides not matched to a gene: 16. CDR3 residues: CASSLAGWVAGGQSSYNEQFF. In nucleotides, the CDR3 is TGTGCCAGCAGTTTAGCGGGGTGGGTAGCGGGAGGTCAAAGCTCCTACAATGAGCAGTTCTTC.

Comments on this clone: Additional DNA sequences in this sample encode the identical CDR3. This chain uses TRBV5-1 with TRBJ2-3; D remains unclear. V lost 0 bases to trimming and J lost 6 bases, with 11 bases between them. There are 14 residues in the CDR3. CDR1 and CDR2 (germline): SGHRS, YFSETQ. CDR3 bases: TGCGCCAGCAGCTTGGCCCAAGTAGGGGATACGCAGTATTTT. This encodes CASSLAQVGDTQYF.

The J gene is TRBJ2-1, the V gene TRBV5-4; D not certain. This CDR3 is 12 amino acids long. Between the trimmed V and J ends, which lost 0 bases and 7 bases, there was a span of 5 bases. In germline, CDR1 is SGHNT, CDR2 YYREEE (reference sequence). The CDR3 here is CASSLARNEQFF. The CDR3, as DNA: TGTGCCAGCAGCTTGGCCAGGAATGAGCAGTTCTTC.

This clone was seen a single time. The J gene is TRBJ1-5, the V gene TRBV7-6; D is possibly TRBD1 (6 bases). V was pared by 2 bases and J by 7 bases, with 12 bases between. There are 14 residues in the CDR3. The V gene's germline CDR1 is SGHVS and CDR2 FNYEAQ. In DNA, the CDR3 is TGTGCCAGCAGCTTACTGGGGGCCTTGCAGCCCCAGCATTTT. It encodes CASSLLGALQPQHF.

Here the CDR3 reads CASRVGRVTGELFF. In DNA form, the CDR3 reads TGTGCCAGTAGAGTGGGCAGGGTTACCGGGGAGCTGTTTTTT. The chain has TRBV19 and TRBJ2-2; TRBD1 might be the D (5 bases). CDR1 and CDR2 from the germline V gene are LNHDA and SQIVND (reference sequence). V was cut by 6 bases and J by 5 bases, with 13 bases left in between. This CDR3 comprises 14 residues.

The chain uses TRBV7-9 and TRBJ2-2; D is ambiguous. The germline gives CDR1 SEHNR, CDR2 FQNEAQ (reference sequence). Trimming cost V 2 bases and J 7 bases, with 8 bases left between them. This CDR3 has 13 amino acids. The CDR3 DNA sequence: TGTGCCAGCAGCTTAACGGCAGTCGGGGAGCTGTTTTTT. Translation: CASSLTAVGELFF. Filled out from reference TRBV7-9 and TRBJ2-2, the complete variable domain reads DTGVSQNPRHKITKRGQNVTFRCDPISEHNRLYWYRQTLGQGPEFLTYFQNEAQLEKSRLLSDRFSAERPKGSFSTLEIQRTEQGDSAMYLCASSLTAVGELFFGEGSRLTVL.

As DNA, the CDR3 is TGTGCCTGGAGCCAATCAGGGATTCAGCCCCAGCATTTT. This codes for CAWSQSGIQPQHF. The chain combines TRBV30 with TRBJ1-5, with D maybe TRBD1 (5 bases). The CDR3 totals 13 residues. The V gene lost 3 bases and the J gene lost 6 bases, with 12 bases spanning the gap. Germline V gene sequence: CDR1 GTSNPN, CDR2 SVGIG (reference sequence).

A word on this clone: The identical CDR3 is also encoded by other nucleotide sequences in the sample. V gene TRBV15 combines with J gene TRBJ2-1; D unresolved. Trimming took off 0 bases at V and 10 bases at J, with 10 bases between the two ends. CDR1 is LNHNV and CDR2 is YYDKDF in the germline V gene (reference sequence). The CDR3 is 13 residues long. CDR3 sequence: CATSRDPRDEQFF. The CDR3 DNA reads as TGTGCCACCAGCAGAGATCCAAGAGACGAGCAGTTCTTC. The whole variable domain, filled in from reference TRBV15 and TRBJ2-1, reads DAMVIQNPRYQVTQFGKPVTLSCSQTLNHNVMYWYQQKSSQAPKLLFHYYDKDFNNEADTPDNFQSRRPNTSFCFLDIRSPGLGDTAMYLCATSRDPRDEQFFGPGTRLTVL.

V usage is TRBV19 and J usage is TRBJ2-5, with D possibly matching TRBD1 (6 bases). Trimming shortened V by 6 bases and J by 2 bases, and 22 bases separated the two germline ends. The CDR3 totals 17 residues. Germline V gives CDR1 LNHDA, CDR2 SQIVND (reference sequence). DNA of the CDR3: TGTGCCAGTAGACCTCTTGGGACACCTAAATTACAAGAGACCCAGTACTTC. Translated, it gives CASRPLGTPKLQETQYF.

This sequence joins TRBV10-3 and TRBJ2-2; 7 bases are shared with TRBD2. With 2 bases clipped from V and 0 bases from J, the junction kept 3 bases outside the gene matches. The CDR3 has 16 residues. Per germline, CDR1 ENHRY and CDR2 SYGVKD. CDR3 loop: CAISEGRGANTGELFF. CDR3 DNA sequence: TGTGCCATCAGTGAGGGGAGGGGAGCGAACACCGGGGAGCTGTTTTTT.

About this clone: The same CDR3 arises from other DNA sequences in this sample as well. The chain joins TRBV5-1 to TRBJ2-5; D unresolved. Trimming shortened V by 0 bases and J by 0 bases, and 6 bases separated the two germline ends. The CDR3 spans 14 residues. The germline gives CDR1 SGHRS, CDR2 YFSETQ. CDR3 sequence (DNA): TGCGCCAGCAGCTTGGCCGGCCACCAAGAGACCCAGTACTTC. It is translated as CASSLAGHQETQYF.

DNA for the CDR3: TGTGCCAGCAGCTTAGGATGGGGCGGGAACACTGAAGCTTTCTTT. It yields the protein CASSLGWGGNTEAFF. The gene calls are TRBV7-9 and TRBJ1-1, with a weak D call TRBD1 (5 bases). V gave up 1 base and J gave up 1 base, with 10 bases separating them. This CDR3 contains 15 residues. CDR1 and CDR2 (germline): SEHNR, FQNEAQ (reference sequence).

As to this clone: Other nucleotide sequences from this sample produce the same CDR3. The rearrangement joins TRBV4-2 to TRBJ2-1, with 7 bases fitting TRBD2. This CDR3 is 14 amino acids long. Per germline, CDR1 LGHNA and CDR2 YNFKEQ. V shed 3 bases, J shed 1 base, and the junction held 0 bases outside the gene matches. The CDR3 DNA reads TGTGCCAGCAGCCAGGGGGGGTCCTACAATGAGCAGTTCTTC. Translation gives CASSQGGSYNEQFF.

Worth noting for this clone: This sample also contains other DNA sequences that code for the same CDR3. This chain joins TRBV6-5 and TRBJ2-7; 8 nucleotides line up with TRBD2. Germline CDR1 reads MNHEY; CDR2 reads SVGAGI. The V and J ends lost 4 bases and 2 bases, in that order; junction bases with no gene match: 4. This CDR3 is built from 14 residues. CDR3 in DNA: TGTGCCAGCAGTTCCCGGGGGGGTACCTACGAGCAGTACTTC. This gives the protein CASSSRGGTYEQYF.

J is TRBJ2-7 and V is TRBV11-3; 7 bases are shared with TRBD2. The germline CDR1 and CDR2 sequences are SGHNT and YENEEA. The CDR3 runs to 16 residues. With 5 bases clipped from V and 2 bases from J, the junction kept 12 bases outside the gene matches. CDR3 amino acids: CASSPSGGRSPYEQYF. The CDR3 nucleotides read TGTGCCAGCAGCCCCTCGGGGGGTAGAAGTCCCTACGAGCAGTACTTC.